The 25 T cell receptor beta chains presented below share a single source sample, sequenced in a study of blood T cells in healthy people across ages. Primed by a sample-barcoded 5' primer and a J-beta primer mix, a second PCR proceeded for roughly 6 to 12 cycles. MiXCR, run by TCRdb on the 5' RACE reads, gives a single entry per CDR3 protein. The profile shows hundreds of thousands of distinct CDR3 sequences, 45% to 65% of them singletons. Sequenced material: blood. The receptors were gathered from a man in his 60s in good health.

The rearrangement links TRBV25-1 to TRBJ1-6, with D hard to call. The CDR3 runs 12 residues. Germline values: CDR1 MGHDK, CDR2 SYGVNS. Trimming shortened V by 6 bases and J by 9 bases, and 9 bases separated the two germline ends. The CDR3 loop is CASSEAGSPLHF. The DNA of the CDR3 is TGTGCCAGCAGCGAAGCGGGTTCACCCCTCCACTTT.

This clonotype was recorded at least ten times. This chain links TRBV29-1 with TRBJ2-5; no definite D call. The germline CDR1 and CDR2 sequences are SQVTM and ANQGSEA. V was trimmed by 4 bases and J by 0 bases, leaving 9 bases between them. The CDR3 has 13 amino acids. CDR3 in amino acids: CSVGAGHQETQYF. The CDR3 DNA is TGCAGCGTTGGGGCAGGACACCAAGAGACCCAGTACTTC.

The V and J genes are TRBV5-1 and TRBJ2-4, with TRBD1 matching 8 bases. The DNA end lines up better with TRBJ2-7; the J call may be wrong. CDR1 SGHRS and CDR2 YFSETQ come from the germline V gene. The CDR3 covers 15 residues. As DNA, the CDR3 is TGCGCCAGCAGCTTGGAGTCCGGACAGGGTTACGAGCAGTACTTC. Protein product: CASSLESGQGYEQYF.

This chain links TRBV29-1 with TRBJ2-1, with 9 bases fitting TRBD1. The CDR3 sequence is 15 residues long. In germline, CDR1 is SQVTM, CDR2 ANQGSEA. V trimming: 0 bases; J trimming: 7 bases; junction bases outside the gene matches: 7. The CDR3 sequence is CSVEDPQGAENEQFF. The CDR3 DNA reads TGCAGCGTTGAAGATCCACAGGGGGCTGAGAATGAGCAGTTCTTC.

There are a few counts of this clonotype. The V call is TRBV7-9, the J call TRBJ2-1; a weak D match, TRBD1 (5 bases). V lost 4 bases to trimming and J lost 9 bases, with 16 bases between them. The CDR3 loop spans 14 amino acids. Germline CDR1 reads SEHNR; CDR2 reads FQNEAQ (reference sequence). CDR3 sequence: CASSYSGALGEQFF. The CDR3 DNA reads TGTGCCAGCAGCTATAGTGGGGCGCTAGGTGAGCAGTTCTTC. Drawing the rest from reference TRBV7-9 and TRBJ2-1, the complete variable domain is DTGVSQNPRHKITKRGQNVTFRCDPISEHNRLYWYRQTLGQGPEFLTYFQNEAQLEKSRLLSDRFSAERPKGSFSTLEIQRTEQGDSAMYLCASSYSGALGEQFFGPGTRLTVL.

This clonotype has just a few counts. The genes are TRBV10-3 and TRBJ1-2; 8 bases are a match to TRBD1. The CDR3 loop spans 13 amino acids. The germline V gene encodes CDR1 ENHRY and CDR2 SYGVKD. V trimming: 3 bases; J trimming: 8 bases; junction bases outside the gene matches: 5. CDR3 sequence: CAISDAAGGGYTF. As DNA, the CDR3 is TGTGCCATCAGTGATGCGGCAGGGGGCGGCTACACCTTC.

The CDR3 DNA sequence: TGTGCCAGCAGTCCGGGACAGATCCCCAATCAGCCCCAGCATTTT. Residues: CASSPGQIPNQPQHF. The rearrangement links TRBV6-2 or TRBV6-3 to TRBJ1-5; 7 bases align to TRBD1. The CDR3 totals 15 residues. Per the germline V gene, CDR1 is MNHEY and CDR2 is SVGEGT. V lost 5 bases to trimming and J lost 3 bases; unmatched junction nucleotides: 7.

This clonotype has just one count. V gene TRBV9 combines with J gene TRBJ2-5; D call uncertain. CDR3 length: 12 amino acids. Germline loops: CDR1 SGDLS, CDR2 YYNGEE. Trimming left V 4 bases short and J 5 bases short, with 9 bases between. This chain's CDR3 is CASSRAFETQYF. DNA for the CDR3: TGTGCCAGCAGCCGGGCCTTTGAGACCCAGTACTTC.

As concerns this clonotype: One junction end disagrees with the germline gene, perhaps due to a read error. The chain links TRBV6-5 to TRBJ1-5; D remains ambiguous. The CDR3 is 15 residues long. In germline, CDR1 is MNHEY, CDR2 SVGAGI. The CDR3 nucleotides are TGTGCCAGCACCCCCGGTGGGGTTAGCAATCAGCCCCGGCATTTT. Encoded protein: CASTPGGVSNQPRHF.

The chain carries TRBV7-2 and TRBJ1-1; perhaps TRBD1 as D (5 bases). Trimming removed 2 bases from V and 1 base from J, with 14 bases in between. Looked up from germline, CDR1 is SGHTA and CDR2 is FQGNSA. The CDR3 extends over 16 amino acids. The CDR3 coding sequence is TGTGCCAGCAGCTTAAATGGACGGGGGACGAACACTGAAGCTTTCTTT. Protein sequence: CASSLNGRGTNTEAFF.

Concerning this clonotype itself: One junction end does not reproduce the germline sequence, and a read error may be involved. The chain has TRBV5-1 and TRBJ1-2; D possibly corresponds to TRBD1 (5 bases). CDR1 is SGHRS, CDR2 YFSETQ, per germline. This CDR3 has 15 residues. This CDR3 reads CASSFGGEDNYGCTF. The CDR3 nucleotides are TGCGCCAGCAGCTTTGGAGGGGAGGATAACTATGGCTGCACCTTC.

This chain connects TRBV5-1 to TRBJ2-5, with D perhaps TRBD2 (5 bases). CDR1 and CDR2 from the germline V gene are SGHRS and YFSETQ. CDR3 length equals 18 residues. Between the trimmed V and J ends, which lost 0 bases and 1 base, there was a span of 19 bases. This CDR3 reads CASSLAAGGLALQETQYF. In DNA form, the CDR3 reads TGCGCCAGCAGCTTGGCGGCCGGTGGGCTAGCACTCCAAGAGACCCAGTACTTC.

The chain combines TRBV7-9 with TRBJ2-7; 10 positions match TRBD2. CDR1 is SEHNR and CDR2 is FQNEAQ in the germline V gene (reference sequence). The CDR3 contains 15 residues. J was trimmed by 3 bases and V by 2 bases; bases with no gene match: 4. The CDR3, as DNA: TGTGCCAGCAGCTTAACGCTAGCGGGGGACTACGAGCAGTACTTC. Its translation is CASSLTLAGDYEQYF.

The chain employs TRBV20-1 and TRBJ1-2; D is perhaps TRBD1 (5 bases). V dropped 6 bases and J dropped 3 bases, with 14 bases sitting between them. The CDR3 extends over 13 amino acids. Germline CDR1 DFQATT, CDR2 SNEGSKA (reference sequence). CDR3 loop: CSARTPDHYGYTF. In nucleotides, the CDR3 is TGCAGTGCACGGACACCCGATCACTATGGCTACACCTTC.

The J gene is TRBJ2-4, the V gene TRBV10-3; TRBD2 aligns across 15 bases. The end of the DNA aligns better with TRBJ2-5, so the J call may be wrong. Germline loops: CDR1 ENHRY, CDR2 SYGVKD. CDR3 length: 13 amino acids. CDR3 residues: CAIGTSGGETQYF. The CDR3 region has the DNA TGTGCCATCGGGACTAGCGGGGGGGAGACCCAGTACTTC.

This chain links TRBV29-1 with TRBJ2-1, with 8 bases fitting TRBD2. J lost 7 bases, V lost 7 bases, and 9 bases had no gene match. Per the germline V gene, CDR1 is SQVTM and CDR2 is ANQGSEA. This CDR3 has 13 residues. The CDR3 DNA reads as TGCAGCGCAGACAGCGGGGGACTGAATGAGCAGTTCTTC. This sequence encodes CSADSGGLNEQFF.

CDR3 sequence: CASSPQGVPEYEQYF. Written as DNA, the CDR3 is TGTGCCAGCAGTCCACAGGGGGTACCCGAATACGAGCAGTACTTC. The V and J genes are TRBV6-5 and TRBJ2-7; 8 bases are shared with TRBD1. Germline V gene lookup returns CDR1 MNHEY and CDR2 SVGAGI. The CDR3 runs 15 residues. With V trimmed by 5 bases and J by 4 bases, 10 bases remained unmatched.

The rearrangement links TRBV6-2 or TRBV6-3 to TRBJ2-3; D is unresolved. Germline CDR1 is MNHEY and CDR2 is SVGEGT. With 7 bases removed from V and 6 bases from J, the gap between germline ends came to 8 bases. This CDR3 is built from 11 residues. The CDR3 loop reads CASTSFDTQYF. The CDR3 nucleotides are TGTGCCAGCACTTCCTTCGATACGCAGTATTTT.

The rearrangement joins TRBV5-1 to TRBJ2-3, with D perhaps TRBD1 (5 bases). This CDR3 has 15 amino acids. V was trimmed by 4 bases and J by 2 bases, leaving 14 bases between them. CDR1 is SGHRS, CDR2 YFSETQ, per germline. The CDR3 nucleotides are TGCGCCAGCAGCCAACTCCCAGGGTTCACAGATACGCAGTATTTT. It codes for CASSQLPGFTDTQYF.

This clonotype was counted only a few times. V gene TRBV28 combines with J gene TRBJ2-7; D remains ambiguous. The V gene's germline CDR1 is MDHEN and CDR2 SYDVKM. Trimming removed 6 bases at V and 1 base at J, with 13 bases between. This CDR3 has 14 amino acids. The CDR3 spells CASSRRPNSYEQYF. The CDR3 coding sequence is TGTGCCAGCAGCCGCCGCCCCAATTCCTACGAGCAGTACTTC.

This clonotype was found many times. The J gene is TRBJ2-5, the V gene TRBV9, with D tentatively TRBD1 (6 bases). V lost 4 bases and J lost 3, with 13 bases in between. Germline V CDR1 and CDR2: SGDLS, YYNGEE. This CDR3 is built from 14 residues. The CDR3 nucleotides are TGTGCCAGCAGCCCGCAACAGGGAAAAGAGACCCAGTACTTC. Encoded protein: CASSPQQGKETQYF.

The rearrangement uses TRBV5-1 and TRBJ2-5; 12 bases are a match to TRBD2. The CDR3 has 18 residues. Per the germline V gene, CDR1 is SGHRS and CDR2 is YFSETQ. Trimming cost V 1 base and J 0 bases; bases outside gene matches: 7. CDR3 protein: CASSLRLAGATYQETQYF. The CDR3 coding sequence is TGCGCCAGCAGCTTGCGACTAGCGGGGGCTACGTACCAAGAGACCCAGTACTTC.

In DNA form, the CDR3 reads TGTGCCAGCAGCCTCTCGGGGGCAACTAATGAAAAACTGTTTTTT. It is translated as CASSLSGATNEKLFF. The chain is built from TRBV7-9 and TRBJ1-4, with TRBD1 as a possible D gene (5 bases). The CDR3 spans 15 residues. The V and J ends lost 5 bases and 0 bases respectively, with 10 bases between them. CDR1 is SEHNR, CDR2 FQNEAQ, per germline (reference sequence).

The chain carries TRBV7-9 and TRBJ2-5, with 13 bases lining up with TRBD2. Looked up from germline, CDR1 is SEHNR and CDR2 is FQNEAQ (reference sequence). This CDR3 has 17 amino acids. V lost 5 bases and J lost 2; bases outside the gene matches: 8. This CDR3 is CASSPGLAGDLQETQYF. The CDR3 nucleotides read TGTGCCAGCAGCCCCGGACTAGCGGGGGACCTACAAGAGACCCAGTACTTC.

The CDR3 is CSARNSQNYGYTF. The CDR3 DNA reads TGCAGTGCTAGAAATAGCCAGAACTATGGCTACACCTTC. V is TRBV20-1 and J is TRBJ1-2; D remains ambiguous. The V gene's germline CDR1 is DFQATT and CDR2 SNEGSKA (reference sequence). Trimming pared 2 bases from V and 2 bases from J, leaving 9 bases between. The CDR3 has 13 residues.